These T cell receptor beta chains were read from a single sample in a study of response to subunit inactivated influenza vaccine. TCRdb recomputed calls from the RT-PCR reads with MiXCR, one row per CDR3 protein. The table lists around 480,000 distinct CDR3 sequences, 16% of them singletons. Source: CD4+ T cells sorted from PBMCs, taken about 23 months after vaccination. Receptors originate from a man aged 50 to 69 who received an inactivated influenza vaccine. The CDR3 runs from the conserved cysteine through the conserved F or W. A D gene is named only where the DNA matches it firmly. Clone size is not always given. Where it is, it says once, few, many or a class for expanded clones.

clone_size j_call v_call d_call cdr3_aa cdr3_nt
NA TRBJ2-1 TRBV24-1 NA CATSDSMMMGEQFF TGTGCCACCAGTGATTCTATGATGATGGGCGAGCAGTTCTTC
few TRBJ2-5 TRBV20-1 NA CSARSATGWSQYF TGCAGTGCTAGGTCGGCCACCGGTTGGTCCCAGTACTTC
NA TRBJ2-4 TRBV5-6 NA CASSLDGGVSKNIQYF TGTGCCAGCAGCTTGGACGGGGGCGTGTCCAAAAACATTCAGTACTTC
NA TRBJ2-7 TRBV5-5 NA CASSLPFDFNYEQYF TGTGCCAGCAGCTTGCCGTTTGACTTTAACTACGAGCAGTACTTC
few TRBJ2-5 TRBV7-2 TRBD2 CASSSARLAGVETQYF TGTGCCAGCAGCTCCGCGCGACTAGCGGGAGTGGAGACCCAGTACTTC
few TRBJ2-4 TRBV10-3 NA CAIGPGQNIQYF TGTGCCATCGGGCCTGGCCAAAACATTCAGTACTTC
NA TRBJ1-1 TRBV6-5 NA CASSEGVRAFF TGTGCCAGCAGTGAGGGGGTTAGAGCTTTCTTT
NA TRBJ2-7 TRBV20-1 NA CSAPSWKGYEQYF TGCAGTGCCCCCTCTTGGAAGGGCTACGAGCAGTACTTC
few TRBJ2-3 TRBV20-1 TRBD1 CSAKGASTDTQYF TGCAGTGCAAAGGGGGCGAGCACAGATACGCAGTATTTT
few TRBJ2-5 TRBV7-8 TRBD2 CASSPGFLAGAETQYF TGTGCCAGCAGCCCCGGTTTTCTAGCGGGAGCAGAGACCCAGTACTTC
many TRBJ1-1 TRBV3-1 NA CASSPTVNTEAFF TGTGCCAGCAGCCCCACCGTGAACACTGAAGCTTTCTTT
few TRBJ2-3 TRBV7-6 NA CASSLELFTDTQYF TGTGCCAGCAGCTTAGAACTTTTCACAGATACGCAGTATTTT
few TRBJ2-3 TRBV28 NA CASSPSRLRADTQYF TGTGCCAGCAGTCCCTCTAGACTGCGGGCAGATACGCAGTATTTT
NA TRBJ2-7 TRBV7-8 NA CASSSGTNSYEQYF TGTGCCAGCAGTTCCGGGACAAACTCCTACGAGCAGTACTTC
few TRBJ1-5 TRBV7-9 TRBD1 CASSPTGSNSNQPQHF TGTGCCAGCAGCCCGACAGGGTCCAATAGCAATCAGCCCCAGCATTTT
NA TRBJ1-3 TRBV12-3/TRBV12-4 NA CASSFGQHSGNTIYF TGTGCCAGCAGTTTTGGACAGCACTCTGGAAACACCATATATTTT
few TRBJ2-7 TRBV28 TRBD2 CASIRSGRTYEQYF TGTGCCAGCATCCGGAGCGGGAGGACCTACGAGCAGTACTTC
NA TRBJ1-1 TRBV15 TRBD1 CATSRYRGNTEAFF TGTGCCACCAGCAGATACAGGGGTAACACTGAAGCTTTCTTT
few TRBJ1-1 TRBV12-3/TRBV12-4 NA CASIKGLTEAFF TGTGCCAGCATCAAGGGGTTAACTGAAGCTTTCTTT
NA TRBJ2-3 TRBV28 NA CASSFVASTQYF TGTGCCAGCAGTTTCGTAGCGAGTACGCAGTATTTT
NA TRBJ2-1 TRBV7-2 NA CASSLNGRLKLEQFF TGTGCCAGCAGCTTAAACGGGAGACTTAAATTGGAGCAGTTCTTC
NA TRBJ1-5 TRBV7-2 NA CDSSLVQDSNQPQHF TGTGACAGCAGCTTAGTCCAGGACAGCAATCAGCCCCAGCATTTT
NA TRBJ2-1 TRBV5-6 NA CASSLVPGRGASYNEQFF TGTGCCAGCAGCTTGGTGCCTGGTAGGGGGGCCTCCTACAATGAGCAGTTCTTC
few TRBJ2-3 TRBV12-3/TRBV12-4 TRBD1 CASSLQGARTAQYF TGTGCCAGCAGCCTACAGGGGGCCCGAACTGCGCAGTATTTT
few TRBJ2-5 TRBV5-4 NA CASSNDPGSQETQYF TGTGCCAGCAGCAATGATCCGGGATCTCAAGAGACCCAGTACTTC
few TRBJ2-1 TRBV7-8 NA CASSFQRWRINEQFF TGTGCCAGCAGCTTTCAAAGGTGGCGGATAAATGAGCAGTTCTTC
NA TRBJ2-1 TRBV20-1 NA CSAPSTPGFFANEQFF TGCAGTGCTCCGAGCACACCGGGATTTTTCGCGAATGAGCAGTTCTTC
few TRBJ1-6 TRBV20-1 NA CSARDHRGLNSPLHF TGCAGTGCTAGAGATCATCGGGGACTGAATTCACCCCTCCACTTT
NA TRBJ1-2 TRBV28 NA CASRGNYGYTF TGTGCCAGCCGAGGAAACTATGGCTACACCTTC
many TRBJ2-3 TRBV9 NA CASSVDLGTGTDTQYF TGTGCCAGCAGCGTAGATCTTGGGACCGGAACAGATACGCAGTATTTT
many TRBJ1-2 TRBV28 TRBD1 CASSQQGVSYGYTF TGTGCCAGCAGCCAACAGGGGGTGAGCTATGGCTACACCTTC
NA TRBJ1-1 TRBV7-8 NA CASSSRWVNTEAFF TGTGCCAGCAGTTCCCGGTGGGTGAACACTGAAGCTTTCTTT
many TRBJ2-3 TRBV20-1 NA CSARDEKISSTDTQYF TGCAGTGCTAGAGATGAAAAAATATCTAGCACAGATACGCAGTATTTT
few TRBJ2-1 TRBV27 NA CASSPRNNEQFF TGTGCCAGCAGCCCCAGGAACAATGAGCAGTTCTTC
NA TRBJ2-1 TRBV20-1 NA CSGRNHNEQFF TGCAGTGGTCGGAATCACAATGAGCAGTTCTTC
NA TRBJ2-2 TRBV4-2 TRBD2 CASSQEISGGTNTGELFF TGTGCCAGCAGCCAAGAGATTAGCGGGGGGACGAACACCGGGGAGCTGTTTTTT
NA TRBJ2-5 TRBV11-2 TRBD2 CASSLVGGGTGETQYF TGTGCCAGCAGCTTAGTCGGCGGGGGTACAGGAGAGACCCAGTACTTC
few TRBJ2-1 TRBV29-1 TRBD2 CSVERGTSGPARDEQFF TGCAGCGTTGAAAGGGGGACTAGCGGCCCGGCTAGGGATGAGCAGTTCTTC
few TRBJ1-6 TRBV20-1 TRBD1 CSARWDSKHHF TGCAGTGCTCGCTGGGACAGTAAACACCACTTT
NA TRBJ1-1 TRBV7-9 NA CASSLGPRDTEAFF TGTGCCAGCAGCTTAGGCCCTCGGGACACTGAAGCTTTCTTT
few TRBJ2-5 TRBV2 NA CASSEDYSQTQYF TGTGCCAGCAGTGAAGACTACTCACAGACCCAGTACTTC